This is a list of T cell receptor beta chains from one sample in a study of blood T cell repertoires in COVID-19. Data came from immunoSEQ multiplex PCR; TCRdb stores just in-frame clones and leaves some out. The data show approximately 360,000 clones, 70% to 90% seen once. The sample taken for sequencing was peripheral blood. These receptors came from a man aged 40-55 years with acute or convalescent COVID-19. The conserved cysteine and the conserved F or W are not part of the CDR3 here.

j_call v_call cdr3_aa
TRBJ2-7 TRBV3-1/TRBV3-2 ASSGGDGRNPYEQY
TRBJ2-1 TRBV24-1 ATSRGGAGSSYNEQF
TRBJ1-5 TRBV1 TSSQIGEAQPQH
TRBJ2-2 TRBV11-2 ASSGRISGGELF
TRBJ1-3 TRBV6-5 ASSIGVAGNTIY
TRBJ1-5 TRBV5-8 ASSPGGSNQPQH
TRBJ2-7 TRBV30 AWSVLGQGAEQY
TRBJ2-7 TRBV10-3 AISDEGGEQY
TRBJ2-7 TRBV28 ASSPGGGRDEQY
TRBJ2-7 TRBV19 ASSIGSSYEQY
TRBJ1-3 TRBV3-1/TRBV3-2 ASSQSWSAFGDTIY
TRBJ1-4 TRBV27 ASSLVRGEKLF
TRBJ2-2 TRBV11-3 ASSLVSGDNTGELF
TRBJ1-1 TRBV27 ASSWARGTEAF
TRBJ2-1 TRBV6-1 ASSEFLGLAGDEQF
TRBJ1-2 TRBV28 ASSSSTGGSYGYT
TRBJ1-2 TRBV13 ASSFLPGGDRNYGYT
TRBJ2-1 TRBV28 ASNGGNRRGNEQF
TRBJ2-7 TRBV10-3 AIKGADYEQY
TRBJ2-1 TRBV6-4 ASSSGEWNEQF
TRBJ2-2 TRBV19 ASSQHRTVNTGELF
TRBJ2-7 TRBV3-1/TRBV3-2 ASSQDSGFAREQY
TRBJ2-4 TRBV9 ASSADRFGAKNIQY
TRBJ1-1 TRBV9 ARTKPGQGWNTEAF
TRBJ2-7 TRBV6-5 ASSYRQGSGEQY
TRBJ2-3 TRBV12-5 ASGLAMTDTQY
TRBJ1-5 TRBV16 ASSQPEAPGGQPQH
TRBJ2-7 TRBV5-1 ASSFLTGGYEQY
TRBJ2-1 TRBV9 ASSVEGVGAGTPYNEQF
TRBJ2-3 TRBV10-2 ASSGLAGGGDTQY
TRBJ1-1 TRBV6-5 ASSTGVEAF
TRBJ1-3 TRBV9 ASSRGDTRRGNTIY
TRBJ2-3 TRBV29-1 SVEEGGYEDTQY
TRBJ2-7 TRBV27 ASKLSGGLTYEQY
TRBJ2-7 TRBV28 ASSPRTSGVNY
TRBJ2-5 TRBV4-3 ASSQVSLPTGGEETQY
TRBJ1-4 TRBV2 ASSTGQGAANEKLF
TRBJ1-5 TRBV27 ASSTARGQPQH
TRBJ2-1 TRBV27 ASRLELAGGFRNEQF
TRBJ2-3 TRBV20-1 SASLGTSSFIAQY
TRBJ1-6 TRBV28 ASRGGSVYNSPLH
TRBJ2-2 TRBV19 ASSIQGREVNTGELF
TRBJ2-2 TRBV6-1 ASSEALRQGLGELF
TRBJ1-5 TRBV27 ASSFSRGYNQPQH
TRBJ1-2 TRBV28 ASSPGQPFLHGYT
TRBJ1-5 TRBV6-5 ASSSQDQPQH
TRBJ2-5 TRBV27 ASSIGGRVETQY
TRBJ2-4 TRBV7-2 ASSLNRENIQY
TRBJ2-3 TRBV27 ASSTRGGRLTDTQY